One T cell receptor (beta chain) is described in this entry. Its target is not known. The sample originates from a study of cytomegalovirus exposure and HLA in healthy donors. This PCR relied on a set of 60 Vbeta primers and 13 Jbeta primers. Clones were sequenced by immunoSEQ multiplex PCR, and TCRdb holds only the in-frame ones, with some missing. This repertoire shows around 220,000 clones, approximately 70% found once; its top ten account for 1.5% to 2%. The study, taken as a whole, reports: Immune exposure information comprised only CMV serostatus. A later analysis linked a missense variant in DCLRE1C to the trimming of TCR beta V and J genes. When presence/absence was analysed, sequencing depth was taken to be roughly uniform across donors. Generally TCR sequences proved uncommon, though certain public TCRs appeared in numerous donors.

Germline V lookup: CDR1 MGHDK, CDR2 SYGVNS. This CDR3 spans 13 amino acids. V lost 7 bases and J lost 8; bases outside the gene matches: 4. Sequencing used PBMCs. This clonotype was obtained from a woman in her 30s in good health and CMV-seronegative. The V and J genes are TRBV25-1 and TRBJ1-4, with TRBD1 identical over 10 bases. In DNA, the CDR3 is TGTGCCAGCACTGACAGGGGGCGCGAAAAACTGTTTTTT. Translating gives CASTDRGREKLFF.